The entry below gives a single TCR beta chain sequence along with its context. Its matching antigen is unknown. Trimming removed 5 bases from V and 6 bases from J, with 11 bases in between. CDR1 and CDR2 from the germline V gene are LNHDA and SQIVND (reference sequence). The CDR3 has 13 amino acids. Likely unrecorded immune exposures existed in these nominally healthy donors. In the PCR, 60 Vbeta and 13 Jbeta primers were used. Produced via immunoSEQ multiplex PCR; TCRdb's table is partial and in-frame only. This repertoire includes 130,000 or so clones. The data derive from a study of cytomegalovirus exposure and HLA in healthy donors. Points from the study as a whole: TCR beta chains numbering more than 150 were designated cytomegalovirus-associated. Reports showed the classifier diagnosing cytomegalovirus status with high specificity and sensitivity. In a later analysis, HLA-C alleles had the fewest associated TCRs, DRB1 alleles the most.

The specimen was PBMCs. The chain is built from TRBV19 and TRBJ2-1; maybe TRBD2 (6 bases). This TCR was sampled from a woman aged 18-29 years in good health and CMV-seronegative. The CDR3 DNA is TGTGCCAGTAGTTGGGGACTGGGCAATGAGCAGTTCTTC. Translated, it gives CASSWGLGNEQFF.